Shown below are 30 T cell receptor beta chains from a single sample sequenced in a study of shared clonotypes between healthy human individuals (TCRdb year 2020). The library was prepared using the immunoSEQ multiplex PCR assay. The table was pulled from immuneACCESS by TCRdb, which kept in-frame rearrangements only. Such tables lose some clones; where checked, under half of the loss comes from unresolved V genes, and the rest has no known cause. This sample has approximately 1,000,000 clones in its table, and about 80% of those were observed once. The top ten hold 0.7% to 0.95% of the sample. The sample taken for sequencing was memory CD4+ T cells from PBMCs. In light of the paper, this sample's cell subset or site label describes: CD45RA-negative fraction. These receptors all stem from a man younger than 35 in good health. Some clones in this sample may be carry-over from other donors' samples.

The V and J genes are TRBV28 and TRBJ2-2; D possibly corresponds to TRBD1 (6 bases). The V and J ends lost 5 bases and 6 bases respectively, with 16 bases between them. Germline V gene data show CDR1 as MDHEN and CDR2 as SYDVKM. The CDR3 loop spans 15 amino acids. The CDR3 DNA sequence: TGTGCCAGCAGTCGAGCAGGGGCAGGGTCCGGGGAGCTGTTTTTT. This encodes CASSRAGAGSGELFF.

The CDR3 DNA reads as TGCGCCAGCAGCTCAGGGGCAACTAATGAAAAACTGTTTTTT. Amino acid sequence: CASSSGATNEKLFF. The chain is built from TRBV5-1 and TRBJ1-4, with D perhaps TRBD1 (6 bases). V was pared by 3 bases and J by 0 bases, with 6 bases between. This CDR3 region has 14 residues. Germline-derived CDR1 and CDR2 are SGHRS and YFSETQ. The variable domain in full, completed from reference TRBV5-1 and TRBJ1-4, reads KAGVTQTPRYLIKTRGQQVTLSCSPISGHRSVSWYQQTPGQGLQFLFEYFSETQRNKGNFPGRFSGRQFSNSRSEMNVSTLELGDSALYLCASSSGATNEKLFFGSGTQLSVL.

The CDR3 protein is CASSLGIWGNIQYF. CDR3 DNA: TGTGCCAGCAGCTTAGGGATATGGGGGAACATTCAGTACTTC. The V gene is TRBV7-2, the J gene TRBJ2-4; D may be TRBD1 or TRBD2 (5 bases each). Germline V gene sequence: CDR1 SGHTA, CDR2 FQGNSA. This CDR3 spans 14 amino acids. Trimming shortened V by 1 base and J by 7 bases, and 11 bases separated the two germline ends.

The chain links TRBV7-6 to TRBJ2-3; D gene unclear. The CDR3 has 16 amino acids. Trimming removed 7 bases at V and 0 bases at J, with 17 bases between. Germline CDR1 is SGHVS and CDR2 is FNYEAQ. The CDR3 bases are TGTGCCAGCACCATTCTACCGGCACTTAGCACAGATACGCAGTATTTT. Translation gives CASTILPALSTDTQYF.

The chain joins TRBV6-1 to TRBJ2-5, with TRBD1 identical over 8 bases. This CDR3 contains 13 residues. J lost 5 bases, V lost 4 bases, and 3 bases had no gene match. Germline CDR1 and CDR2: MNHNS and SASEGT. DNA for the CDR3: TGTGCCAGCAGTGGGACAGGGCACGAGACCCAGTACTTC. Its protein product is CASSGTGHETQYF.

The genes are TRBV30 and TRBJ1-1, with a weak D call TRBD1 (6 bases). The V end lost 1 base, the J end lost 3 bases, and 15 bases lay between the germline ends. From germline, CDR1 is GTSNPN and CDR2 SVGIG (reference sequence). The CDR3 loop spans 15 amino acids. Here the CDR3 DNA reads TGTGCCTGGAGTGCCTACAGGGTATCTGACACTGAAGCTTTCTTT. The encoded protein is CAWSAYRVSDTEAFF.

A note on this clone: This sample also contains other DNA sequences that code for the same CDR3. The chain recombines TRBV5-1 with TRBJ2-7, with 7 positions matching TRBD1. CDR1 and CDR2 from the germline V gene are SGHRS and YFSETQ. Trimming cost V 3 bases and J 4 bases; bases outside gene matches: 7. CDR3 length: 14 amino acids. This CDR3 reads CASSWGTDSYEQYF. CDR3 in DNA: TGCGCCAGCAGCTGGGGGACAGATAGTTACGAGCAGTACTTC.

In nucleotides, the CDR3 is TGTGCCAGCAGCGAAAGAGGAACGAACACTGAAGCTTTCTTT. Its protein product is CASSERGTNTEAFF. The chain couples TRBV7-9 to TRBJ1-1, with D hard to call. V was pared by 5 bases and J by 1 base, with 11 bases between. The CDR3 is 14 residues long. Germline CDR1 is SEHNR and CDR2 is FQNEAQ (reference sequence). Full variable domain (missing parts from reference TRBV7-9 and TRBJ1-1): DTGVSQNPRHKITKRGQNVTFRCDPISEHNRLYWYRQTLGQGPEFLTYFQNEAQLEKSRLLSDRFSAERPKGSFSTLEIQRTEQGDSAMYLCASSERGTNTEAFFGQGTRLTVV.

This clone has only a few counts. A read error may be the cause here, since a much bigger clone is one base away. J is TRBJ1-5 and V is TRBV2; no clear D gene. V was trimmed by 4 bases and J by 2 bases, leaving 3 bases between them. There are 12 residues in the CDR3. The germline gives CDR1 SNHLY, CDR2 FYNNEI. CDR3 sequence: CASSAGNQPQHF. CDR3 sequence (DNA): TGTGCCAGCAGTGCGGGCAATCAGCCCCAGCATTTT.

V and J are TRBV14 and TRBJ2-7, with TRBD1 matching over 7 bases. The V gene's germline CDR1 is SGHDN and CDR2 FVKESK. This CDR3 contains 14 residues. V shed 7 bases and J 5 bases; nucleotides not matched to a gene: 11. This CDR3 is CASTPLNTGDEQYF. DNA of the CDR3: TGTGCCAGCACCCCATTAAATACAGGGGACGAGCAGTACTTC.

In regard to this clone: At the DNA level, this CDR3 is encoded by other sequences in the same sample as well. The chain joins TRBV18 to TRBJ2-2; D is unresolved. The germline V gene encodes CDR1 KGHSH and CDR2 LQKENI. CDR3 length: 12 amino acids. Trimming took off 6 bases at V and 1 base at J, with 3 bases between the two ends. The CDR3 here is CASSRNTGELFF. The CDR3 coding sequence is TGTGCCAGCTCGAGGAACACCGGGGAGCTGTTTTTT.

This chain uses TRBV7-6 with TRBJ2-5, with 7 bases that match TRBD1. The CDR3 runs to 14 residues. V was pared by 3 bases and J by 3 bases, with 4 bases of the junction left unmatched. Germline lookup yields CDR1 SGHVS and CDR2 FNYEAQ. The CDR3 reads CASSFHGQEETQYF. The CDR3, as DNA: TGTGCCAGCAGCTTTCATGGACAGGAAGAGACCCAGTACTTC.

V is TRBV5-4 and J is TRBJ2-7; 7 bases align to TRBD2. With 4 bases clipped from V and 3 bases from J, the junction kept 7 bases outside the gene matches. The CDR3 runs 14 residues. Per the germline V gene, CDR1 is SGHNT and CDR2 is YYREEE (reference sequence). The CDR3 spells CASSTGTNLYEQYF. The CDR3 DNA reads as TGTGCCAGCAGCACCGGGACTAACCTCTACGAGCAGTACTTC. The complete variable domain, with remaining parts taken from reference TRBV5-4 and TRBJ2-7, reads ETGVTQSPTHLIKTRGQQVTLRCSSQSGHNTVSWYQQALGQGPQFIFQYYREEENGRGNFPPRFSGLQFPNYSSELNVNALELDDSALYLCASSTGTNLYEQYFGPGTRLTVT.

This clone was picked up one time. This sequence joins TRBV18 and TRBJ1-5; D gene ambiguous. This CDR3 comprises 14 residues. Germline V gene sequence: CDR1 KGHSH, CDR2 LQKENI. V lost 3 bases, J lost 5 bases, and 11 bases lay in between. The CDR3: CASSPTPRDQPQHF. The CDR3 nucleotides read TGTGCCAGCTCACCGACCCCCCGGGATCAGCCCCAGCATTTT. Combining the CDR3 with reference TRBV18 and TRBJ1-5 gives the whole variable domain NAGVMQNPRHLVRRRGQEARLRCSPMKGHSHVYWYRQLPEEGLKFMVYLQKENIIDESGMPKERFSAEFPKEGPSILRIQQVVRGDSAAYFCASSPTPRDQPQHFGDGTRLSIL.

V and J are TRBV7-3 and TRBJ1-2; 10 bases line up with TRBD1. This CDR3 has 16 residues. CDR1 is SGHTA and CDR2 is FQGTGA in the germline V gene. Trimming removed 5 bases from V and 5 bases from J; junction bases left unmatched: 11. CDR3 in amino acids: CASSPTGTGEGYGYTF. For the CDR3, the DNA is TGTGCCAGCAGCCCGACCGGGACAGGGGAGGGGTATGGCTACACCTTC. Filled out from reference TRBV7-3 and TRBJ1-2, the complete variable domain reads GAGVSQTPSNKVTEKGKYVELRCDPISGHTALYWYRQSLGQGPEFLIYFQGTGAADDSGLPNDRFFAVRPEGSVSTLKIQRTERGDSAVYLCASSPTGTGEGYGYTFGSGTRLTVV.

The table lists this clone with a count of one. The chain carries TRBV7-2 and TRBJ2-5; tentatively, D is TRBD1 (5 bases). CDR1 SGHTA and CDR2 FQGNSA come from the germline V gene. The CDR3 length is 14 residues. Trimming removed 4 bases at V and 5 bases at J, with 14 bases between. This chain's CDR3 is CASSSRRKGETQYF. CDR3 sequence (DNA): TGTGCCAGCAGCTCCCGAAGGAAGGGGGAGACCCAGTACTTC.

Here the CDR3 reads CASSLNSGASYNEQFF. DNA of the CDR3: TGTGCCAGCAGCTTGAATAGCGGGGCCTCCTACAATGAGCAGTTCTTC. The rearrangement links TRBV7-3 to TRBJ2-1, with TRBD2 matching 8 bases. This CDR3 has 16 amino acids. CDR1 and CDR2 (germline): SGHTA, FQGTGA. Trimming at V came to 3 bases and at J to 0 bases, leaving 4 bases not matched to a gene.

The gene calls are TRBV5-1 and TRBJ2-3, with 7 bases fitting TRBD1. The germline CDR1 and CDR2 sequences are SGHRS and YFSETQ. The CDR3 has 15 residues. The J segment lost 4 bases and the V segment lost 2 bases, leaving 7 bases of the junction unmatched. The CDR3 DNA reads TGCGCCAGCAGCTTCCTCAGACAGGGCGCAGATACGCAGTATTTT. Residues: CASSFLRQGADTQYF.

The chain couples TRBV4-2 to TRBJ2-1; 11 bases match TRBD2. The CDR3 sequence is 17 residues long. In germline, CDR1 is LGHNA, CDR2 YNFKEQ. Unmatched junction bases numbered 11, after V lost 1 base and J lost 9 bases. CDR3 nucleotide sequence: TGTGCCAGCAGCCAAGGAACTAGCGGGAGTTCGGACAGTGAGCAGTTCTTC. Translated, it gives CASSQGTSGSSDSEQFF.

DNA for the CDR3: TGTGCCAGCAGTTACCGTGACGCCCACCAGGCTTTCTTT. This translates into CASSYRDAHQAFF. The rearrangement uses TRBV6-5 and TRBJ1-1; unclear D gene. The V end was cut by 2 bases, the J end by 11 bases, with 15 bases between. This CDR3 region has 13 residues. CDR1 and CDR2 (germline): MNHEY, SVGAGI.

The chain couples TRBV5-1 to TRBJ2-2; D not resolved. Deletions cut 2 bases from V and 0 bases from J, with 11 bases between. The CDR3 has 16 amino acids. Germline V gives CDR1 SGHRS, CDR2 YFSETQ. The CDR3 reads CASSFVATANTGELFF. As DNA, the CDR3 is TGCGCCAGCAGCTTCGTAGCCACTGCGAACACCGGGGAGCTGTTTTTT.

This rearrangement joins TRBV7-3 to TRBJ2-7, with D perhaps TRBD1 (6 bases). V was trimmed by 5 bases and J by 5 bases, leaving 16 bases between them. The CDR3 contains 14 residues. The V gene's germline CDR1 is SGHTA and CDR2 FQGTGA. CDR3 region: CASSPRNRDHEQYF. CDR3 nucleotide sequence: TGTGCCAGCAGCCCGAGGAACAGGGACCACGAGCAGTACTTC.

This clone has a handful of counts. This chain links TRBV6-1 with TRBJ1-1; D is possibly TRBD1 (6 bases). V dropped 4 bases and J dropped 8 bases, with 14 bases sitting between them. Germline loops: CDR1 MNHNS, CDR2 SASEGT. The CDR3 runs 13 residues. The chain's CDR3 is CASSAQGGREAFF. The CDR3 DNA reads TGTGCCAGCAGTGCACAGGGTGGAAGAGAAGCTTTCTTT.

The CDR3 spells CASRGLERDEQFF. The CDR3 DNA reads TGTGCCAGCAGGGGACTAGAACGCGATGAGCAGTTCTTC. The V call is TRBV2, the J call TRBJ2-1, with 8 positions matching TRBD2. Germline lookup yields CDR1 SNHLY and CDR2 FYNNEI. V gave up 6 bases and J gave up 8 bases; unmatched junction bases: 6. The CDR3 is 13 amino acids.

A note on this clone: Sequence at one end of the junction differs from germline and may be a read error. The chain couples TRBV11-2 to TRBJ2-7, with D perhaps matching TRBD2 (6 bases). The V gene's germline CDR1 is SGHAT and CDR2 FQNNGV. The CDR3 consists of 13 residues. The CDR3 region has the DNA TGTGCCAGCAGCTCCGACAAGGGAGTAGGCGGGGACTTC. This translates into CASSSDKGVGGDF. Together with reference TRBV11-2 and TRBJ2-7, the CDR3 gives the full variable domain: EAGVAQSPRYKIIEKRQSVAFWCNPISGHATLYWYQQILGQGPKLLIQFQNNGVVDDSQLPKDRFSAERLKGVDSTLKIQPAKLEDSAVYLCASSSDKGVGGDFGPGTRLTVT.

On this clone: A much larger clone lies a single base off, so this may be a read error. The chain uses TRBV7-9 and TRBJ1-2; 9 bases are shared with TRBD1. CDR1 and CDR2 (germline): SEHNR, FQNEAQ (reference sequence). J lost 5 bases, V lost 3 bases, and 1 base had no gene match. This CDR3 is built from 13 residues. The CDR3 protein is CASSLDRGYGYTF. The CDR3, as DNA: TGTGCCAGCAGCTTGGACAGGGGTTATGGCTACACCTTC.

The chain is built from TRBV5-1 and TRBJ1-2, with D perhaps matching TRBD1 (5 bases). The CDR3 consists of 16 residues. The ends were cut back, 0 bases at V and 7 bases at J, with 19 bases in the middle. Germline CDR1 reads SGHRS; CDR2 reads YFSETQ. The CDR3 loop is CASSLAAGGKIGGYTF. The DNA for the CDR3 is TGCGCCAGCAGCTTGGCCGCGGGGGGAAAAATCGGTGGCTACACCTTC. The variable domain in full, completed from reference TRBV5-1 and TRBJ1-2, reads KAGVTQTPRYLIKTRGQQVTLSCSPISGHRSVSWYQQTPGQGLQFLFEYFSETQRNKGNFPGRFSGRQFSNSRSEMNVSTLELGDSALYLCASSLAAGGKIGGYTFGSGTRLTVV.

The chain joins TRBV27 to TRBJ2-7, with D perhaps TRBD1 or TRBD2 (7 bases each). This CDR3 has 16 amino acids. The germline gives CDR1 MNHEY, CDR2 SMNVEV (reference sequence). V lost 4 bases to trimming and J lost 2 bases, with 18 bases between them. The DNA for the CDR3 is TGTGCCAGCAGTTATCGGGGAGGGGGCTTTGCCTACGAGCAGTACTTC. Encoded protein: CASSYRGGGFAYEQYF.

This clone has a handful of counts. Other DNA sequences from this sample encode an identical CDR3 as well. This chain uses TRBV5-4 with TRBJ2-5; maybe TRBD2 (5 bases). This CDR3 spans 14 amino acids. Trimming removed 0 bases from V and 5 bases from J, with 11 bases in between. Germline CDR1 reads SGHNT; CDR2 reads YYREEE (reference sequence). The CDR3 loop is CASSLAGLGETQYF. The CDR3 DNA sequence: TGTGCCAGCAGCTTGGCGGGGTTGGGTGAGACCCAGTACTTC.

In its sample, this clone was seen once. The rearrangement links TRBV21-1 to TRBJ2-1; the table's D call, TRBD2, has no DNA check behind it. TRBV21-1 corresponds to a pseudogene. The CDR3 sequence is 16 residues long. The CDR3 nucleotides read TGTGCCAGCAGCAAAGCTGGTAGAGGCTCCTACAATGAGCAGTTCTTC. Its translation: CASSKAGRGSYNEQFF.